This T cell receptor (beta chain) appears in the sequencing data of a study of T-cell reconstitution after alpha-beta-depleted transplantation in children. Germline V gene data show CDR1 as KGHSH and CDR2 as LQKENI. The CDR3 length is 18 residues. With 2 bases clipped from V and 7 bases from J, the junction kept 11 bases outside the gene matches. At least ten counts were recorded for this clonotype. During its preparation, the TCRbeta library received unique molecular identifiers. MiXCR, run by TCRdb on the PCR reads, gives a single entry per CDR3 protein. In the table there are hundreds of thousands of distinct CDR3 sequences, around 13% of which are singletons.

The sequence came from a human donor who donated a stem cell graft to a child with combined immunodeficiency. The chain joins TRBV18 to TRBJ2-1, with TRBD2 matching 13 bases. The source was PBMCs from the stem cell graft donor, collected from the stem cell graft. The CDR3 is CASSPGTSGKGTLNEQFF. The CDR3 DNA reads as TGTGCCAGCTCACCAGGGACTAGCGGGAAGGGGACCTTGAATGAGCAGTTCTTC.